The clone carrying this T cell receptor beta chain was detected many times. TCRdb re-derived calls from the reads in MiXCR, one entry per CDR3 protein. The sample lists around 440,000 distinct CDR3 sequences, about 10% seen once, with 10% in the top ten. The entry originates in a study of T cell repertoires in cytomegalovirus infection. This CDR3 spans 12 amino acids. CDR1 is SGHVS and CDR2 is FNYEAQ in the germline V gene. The germline V and J ends were trimmed by 3 bases and 4 bases, with 4 bases remaining between them. The sequence derives from a human donor in good health (CMV status not recorded). Some clones in this sample may be carry-over from other donors' samples. The sequenced sample consisted of PBMCs. The rearrangement links TRBV7-6 to TRBJ1-5; no definite D call. The CDR3 DNA follows: TGTGCCAGCAGCTTTGGGAATCAGCCCCAGCATTTT. Translated, it gives CASSFGNQPQHF.